Listed below are T cell receptor beta chains from one sample, sequenced in a study of shared clonotypes between healthy human individuals. Produced via immunoSEQ multiplex PCR; TCRdb's table is partial and in-frame only. This table has approximately 1.5 million clones, 98% appearing once. Sequenced sample: naive CD4+ T cells sorted from blood. Source of these receptors: a man under 40 in good health. Each CDR3 is given with its conserved first and last residue. D genes are given only for firm matches. Size values are once, few and many counts, or a class for expanded clones, and some rows have none.

.,once,TRBV18,TRBJ1-1,CASSPQGDTEAFF,TGTGCCAGCTCACCACAGGGTGACACTGAAGCTTTCTTT
TRBD1,.,TRBV28,TRBJ1-1,CASSSAGGNAFF,TGTGCCAGCAGTTCGGCAGGGGGAAATGCTTTCTTT
.,once,TRBV25-1,TRBJ2-2,CASSEGRLNTGELFF,TGTGCCAGCAGTGAGGGCAGGTTGAACACCGGGGAGCTGTTTTTT
.,.,TRBV4-1,TRBJ1-4,CASSQDFNPGEANEKLFF,TGCGCCAGCAGCCAAGATTTTAACCCAGGCGAAGCTAATGAAAAACTGTTTTTT
TRBD2,.,TRBV7-8,TRBJ2-7,CASSSSGLLYEQYF,TGTGCCAGCAGCTCTAGCGGCCTTTTATACGAGCAGTACTTC
TRBD1,.,TRBV5-4,TRBJ2-1,CASSHRQGSNEQFF,TGTGCCAGCAGCCATCGACAGGGTAGCAATGAGCAGTTCTTC
TRBD1,.,TRBV5-6,TRBJ2-2,CASTPGDRVTGELFF,TGTGCCAGCACCCCTGGGGACAGGGTGACCGGGGAGCTGTTTTTT
.,once,TRBV28,TRBJ2-4,CASSFLKVFENIQYF,TGTGCCAGCAGTTTTTTAAAGGTATTCGAGAACATTCAGTACTTC
.,.,TRBV30,TRBJ1-3,CAWDPVRGNTIYF,TGTGCCTGGGACCCTGTTAGAGGAAACACCATATATTTT
.,.,TRBV15,TRBJ2-2,CATSRGGKPTGELFF,TGTGCCACCAGCAGAGGTGGGAAGCCCACCGGGGAGCTGTTTTTT
TRBD1,.,TRBV30,TRBJ2-6,CAWSRPGTVSGANVLTF,TGTGCCTGGAGTCGCCCCGGGACAGTCTCTGGGGCCAACGTCCTGACTTTC